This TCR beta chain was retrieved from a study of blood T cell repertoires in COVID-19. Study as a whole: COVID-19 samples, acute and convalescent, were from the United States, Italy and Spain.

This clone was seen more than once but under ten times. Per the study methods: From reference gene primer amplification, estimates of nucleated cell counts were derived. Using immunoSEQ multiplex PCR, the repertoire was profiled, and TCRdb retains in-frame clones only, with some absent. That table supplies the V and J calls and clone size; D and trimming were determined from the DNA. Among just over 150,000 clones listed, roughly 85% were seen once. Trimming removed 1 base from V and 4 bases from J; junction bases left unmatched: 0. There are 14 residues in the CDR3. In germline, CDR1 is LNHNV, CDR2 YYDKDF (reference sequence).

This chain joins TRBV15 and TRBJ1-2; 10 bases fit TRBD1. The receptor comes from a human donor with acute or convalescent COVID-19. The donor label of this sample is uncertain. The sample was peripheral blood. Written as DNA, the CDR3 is TGTGCCACCAGCAGAGGACAGGGGGCCTATGGCTACACCTTC. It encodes CATSRGQGAYGYTF. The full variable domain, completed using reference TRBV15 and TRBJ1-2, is DAMVIQNPRYQVTQFGKPVTLSCSQTLNHNVMYWYQQKSSQAPKLLFHYYDKDFNNEADTPDNFQSRRPNTSFCFLDIRSPGLGDTAMYLCATSRGQGAYGYTFGSGTRLTVV.